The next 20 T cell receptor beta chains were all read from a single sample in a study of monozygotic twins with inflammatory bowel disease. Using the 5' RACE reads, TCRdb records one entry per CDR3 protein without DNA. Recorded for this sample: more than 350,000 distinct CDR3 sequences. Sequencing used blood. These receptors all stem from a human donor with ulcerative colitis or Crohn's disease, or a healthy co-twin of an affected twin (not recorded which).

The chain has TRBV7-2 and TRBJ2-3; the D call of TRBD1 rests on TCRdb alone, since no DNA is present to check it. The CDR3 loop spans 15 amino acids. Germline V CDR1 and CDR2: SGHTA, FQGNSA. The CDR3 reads CASSLNGQGTDTQYF.

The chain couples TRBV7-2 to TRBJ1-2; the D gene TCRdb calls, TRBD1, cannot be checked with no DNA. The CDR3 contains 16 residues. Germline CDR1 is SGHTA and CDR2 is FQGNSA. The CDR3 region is CASSLDGTGDNYGYTF.

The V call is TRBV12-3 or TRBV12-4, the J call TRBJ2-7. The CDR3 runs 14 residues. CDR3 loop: CASSFEVGIGEQYF.

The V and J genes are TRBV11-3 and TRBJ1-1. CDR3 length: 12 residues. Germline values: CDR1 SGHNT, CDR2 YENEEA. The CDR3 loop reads CASSSSHTEAFF.

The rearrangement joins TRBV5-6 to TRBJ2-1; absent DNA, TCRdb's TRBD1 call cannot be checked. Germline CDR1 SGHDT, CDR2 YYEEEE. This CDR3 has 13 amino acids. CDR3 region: CASSIGTDNEQFF.

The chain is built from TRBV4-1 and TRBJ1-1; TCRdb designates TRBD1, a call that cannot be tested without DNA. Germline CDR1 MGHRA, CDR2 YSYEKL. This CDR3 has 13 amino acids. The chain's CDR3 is CASSTDRDTEAFF.

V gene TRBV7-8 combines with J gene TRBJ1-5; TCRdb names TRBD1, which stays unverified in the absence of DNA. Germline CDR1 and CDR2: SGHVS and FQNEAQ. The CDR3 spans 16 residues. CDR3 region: CASSLRGEKSNQPQHF.

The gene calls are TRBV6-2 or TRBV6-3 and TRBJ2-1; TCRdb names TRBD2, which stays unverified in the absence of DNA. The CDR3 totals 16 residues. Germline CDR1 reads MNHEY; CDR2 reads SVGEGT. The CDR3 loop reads CASSALRRDRDNEQFF.

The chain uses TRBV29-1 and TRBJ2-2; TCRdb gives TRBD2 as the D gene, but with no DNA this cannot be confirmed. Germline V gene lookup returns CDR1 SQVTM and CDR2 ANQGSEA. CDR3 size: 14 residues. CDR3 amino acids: CSVVALAETGELFF.

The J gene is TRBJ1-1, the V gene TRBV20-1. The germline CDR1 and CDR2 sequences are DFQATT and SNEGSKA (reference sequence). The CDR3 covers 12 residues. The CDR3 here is CSARNSGTEAFF.

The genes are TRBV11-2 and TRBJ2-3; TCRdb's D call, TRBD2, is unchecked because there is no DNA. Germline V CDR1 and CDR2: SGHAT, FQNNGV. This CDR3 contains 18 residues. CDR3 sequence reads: CASSRRLFSGRLTDTQYF.

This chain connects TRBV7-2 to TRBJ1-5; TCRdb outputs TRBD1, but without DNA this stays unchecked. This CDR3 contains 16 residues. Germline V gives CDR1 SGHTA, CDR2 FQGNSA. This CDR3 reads CASSFTGQGLGQPQHF.

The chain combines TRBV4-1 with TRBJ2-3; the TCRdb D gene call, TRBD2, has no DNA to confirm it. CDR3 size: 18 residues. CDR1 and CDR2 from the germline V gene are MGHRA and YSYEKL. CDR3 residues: CASSPDPGLAGSTDTQYF.

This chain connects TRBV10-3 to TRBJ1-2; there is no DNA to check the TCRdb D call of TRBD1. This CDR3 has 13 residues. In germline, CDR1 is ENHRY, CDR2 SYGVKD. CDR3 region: CAISRQGDYGYTF.

This chain's CDR3 is CGTKGDRVYNEQFF. V gene TRBV20-1 combines with J gene TRBJ2-1; TCRdb's D gene call, TRBD1, goes unchecked for lack of DNA. The V gene's germline CDR1 is DFQATT and CDR2 SNEGSKA (reference sequence). The CDR3 spans 14 residues.

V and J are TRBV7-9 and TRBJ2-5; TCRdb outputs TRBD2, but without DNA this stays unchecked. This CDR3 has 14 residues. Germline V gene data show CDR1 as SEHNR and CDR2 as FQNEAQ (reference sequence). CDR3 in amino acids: CATLLAGGEETQYF.

The chain's CDR3 is CASSLPAGQGLTDTQYF. This chain connects TRBV28 to TRBJ2-3; absent DNA, TCRdb's TRBD1 call cannot be checked. The CDR3 spans 17 residues. Germline CDR1 and CDR2: MDHEN and SYDVKM.

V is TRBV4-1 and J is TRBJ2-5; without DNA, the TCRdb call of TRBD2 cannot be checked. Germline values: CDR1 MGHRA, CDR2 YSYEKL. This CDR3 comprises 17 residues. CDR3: CASSRTSGGNYQETQYF.

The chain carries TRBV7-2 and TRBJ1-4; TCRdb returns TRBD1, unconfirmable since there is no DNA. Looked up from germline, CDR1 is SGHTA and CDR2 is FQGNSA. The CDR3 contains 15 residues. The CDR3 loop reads CASSFIQVSPEKLFF. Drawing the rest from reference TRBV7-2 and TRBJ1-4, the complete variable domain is GAGVSQSPSNKVTEKGKDVELRCDPISGHTALYWYRQSLGQGLEFLIYFQGNSAPDKSGLPSDRFSAERTGGSVSTLTIQRTQQEDSAVYLCASSFIQVSPEKLFFGSGTQLSVL.

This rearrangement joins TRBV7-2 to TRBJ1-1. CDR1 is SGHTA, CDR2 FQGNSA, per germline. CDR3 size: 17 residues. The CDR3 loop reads CASSLLPQGIGNTEAFF.